The T cell receptor (beta chain) described here comes from a study of T cells in tuberculosis. Study findings and constraints: Cases with active tuberculosis were adults, while controls were adolescents. Shorter CDR3-alpha in active tuberculosis partly drove smaller distances.

Repertoires were generated with immunoSEQ multiplex PCR, while TCRdb's copy carries only in-frame clones and drops some. Counted here are some 31,000 clones, roughly 86% occurring once; the ten biggest clones make up roughly 5%. Worth noting for this clone: Its target is not known.

CDR3 size: 11 residues. The germline gives CDR1 DFQATT, CDR2 SNEGSKA (reference sequence). V lost 4 bases and J 6 bases, leaving 9 bases between the germline ends. As to time point: new active TB diagnosis, blood taken before or within 7 days of starting treatment. Each clinical donor contributed on average around 110,000 T cells from unsorted cryopreserved PBMC. This TCR was recovered from an adult with tuberculosis. This chain uses TRBV20-1 with TRBJ1-2; no firm D call. The sample consisted of PBMCs, taken at tuberculosis diagnosis. CDR3 residues: CSATTGDGYTF. CDR3 bases: TGCAGTGCTACGACCGGAGATGGCTACACCTTC.